This T cell receptor beta chain was captured in a study of T cells in localized non-small cell lung cancer. Study observations and caveats: There was higher T cell clonality in uninvolved adjacent lung than in tumor, and it was highest there.

Only in-frame clones appear in the TCRdb table, and some are missing; sequencing was by immunoSEQ multiplex PCR. The sample lists some 25,000 clones; 88% were seen once. Points on this clone: Its antigen is unknown. The sample has other DNA sequences that encode this CDR3 too.

This CDR3 has 16 amino acids. V shed 3 bases, J shed 1 base, and the junction held 8 bases outside the gene matches. CDR1 is MGHRA and CDR2 is YSYEKL in the germline V gene. J is TRBJ2-5 and V is TRBV4-1; 7 bases match TRBD2. The sequencing used peripheral blood mononuclear cells, collected before any cancer treatment. The sequence was collected from a woman aged 35-70 years with stage III lung adenocarcinoma. CDR3 bases: TGCGCCAGCAGCCAGACTGTGCCGGGGGGCCAAGAGACCCAGTACTTC. Amino acids: CASSQTVPGGQETQYF.